This is a list of T cell receptor beta chains from one sample in a study of human T cells and chemical hapten exposure. TCRdb re-derived calls from the RACE reads in MiXCR, one entry per CDR3 protein. The sample has 130,000 or so distinct CDR3 sequences, around 10% seen once. Specimen: whole blood, collected in connection with sensitization to the hapten diphenylcyclopropenone (DPC). These receptor sequences come from a woman aged 50 to 60 with alopecia areata. Some clones in this sample may be carry-over from other donors' samples. The CDR3 runs from the conserved cysteine through the conserved F or W. D genes are given only for firm matches. Size is omitted from some rows. Given values are once, few, many or a class for expanded clones.

d_gene: NA
v_gene: TRBV12-3/TRBV12-4
j_gene: TRBJ1-1
abundance: NA
CDR3aa: CASSLIPPEAFF
CDR3nt: TGTGCCAGCAGTTTAATACCCCCCGAAGCTTTCTTT

d_gene: TRBD1
v_gene: TRBV5-1
j_gene: TRBJ2-5
abundance: NA
CDR3aa: CASSGTGAQETQYF
CDR3nt: TGCGCCAGCAGCGGCACAGGGGCGCAAGAGACCCAGTACTTC

d_gene: TRBD2
v_gene: TRBV7-9
j_gene: TRBJ2-1
abundance: many
CDR3aa: CASSSGLAETNEQFF
CDR3nt: TGTGCCAGCAGCTCAGGACTAGCGGAGACCAATGAGCAGTTCTTC

d_gene: NA
v_gene: TRBV5-3
j_gene: TRBJ1-3
abundance: NA
CDR3aa: CARSPPGPMGGRVNTIYF
CDR3nt: TGTGCCAGAAGCCCCCCCGGCCCCATGGGGGGGAGAGTAAACACCATATATTTT

d_gene: NA
v_gene: TRBV7-9
j_gene: TRBJ2-3
abundance: few
CDR3aa: CASSNTIQVHYTDTQYF
CDR3nt: TGTGCCAGCAGCAACACCATCCAGGTACACTACACAGATACGCAGTATTTT

d_gene: NA
v_gene: TRBV6-1
j_gene: TRBJ2-7
abundance: many
CDR3aa: CASSEGPLYEQYF
CDR3nt: TGTGCCAGCAGTGAAGGGCCCCTCTACGAGCAGTACTTC

d_gene: TRBD2
v_gene: TRBV20-1
j_gene: TRBJ2-1
abundance: NA
CDR3aa: CSASRGGVDEQFF
CDR3nt: TGCAGTGCTAGTCGGGGGGGCGTCGATGAGCAGTTCTTC

d_gene: TRBD1
v_gene: TRBV7-2
j_gene: TRBJ1-1
abundance: few
CDR3aa: CASSSKWGQRGTEAFF
CDR3nt: TGTGCCAGCAGCTCTAAATGGGGACAGAGAGGCACTGAAGCTTTCTTT

d_gene: TRBD1
v_gene: TRBV20-1
j_gene: TRBJ2-7
abundance: few
CDR3aa: CSAPRTGGYEQYF
CDR3nt: TGCAGTGCCCCCCGGACAGGGGGGTACGAGCAGTACTTC

d_gene: TRBD2
v_gene: TRBV4-1
j_gene: TRBJ2-5
abundance: NA
CDR3aa: CASSRLLAGEETQYF
CDR3nt: TGCGCCAGCAGCCGACTACTAGCGGGAGAAGAGACCCAGTACTTC

d_gene: NA
v_gene: TRBV7-2
j_gene: TRBJ1-1
abundance: NA
CDR3aa: CASSLQNLNTEAFF
CDR3nt: TGTGCCAGCAGCCTCCAGAACTTGAACACTGAAGCTTTCTTT

d_gene: NA
v_gene: TRBV27
j_gene: TRBJ1-1
abundance: NA
CDR3aa: CASSPSWRTNTEAFF
CDR3nt: TGTGCCAGCAGTCCGTCATGGAGGACCAACACTGAAGCTTTCTTT

d_gene: TRBD1
v_gene: TRBV6-6
j_gene: TRBJ1-1
abundance: few
CDR3aa: CASRSTGGFTEAFF
CDR3nt: TGTGCCAGCAGATCAACAGGGGGTTTCACTGAAGCTTTCTTT

d_gene: NA
v_gene: TRBV3-1
j_gene: TRBJ2-5
abundance: NA
CDR3aa: CASSHQGSETQYF
CDR3nt: TGTGCCAGCAGCCATCAGGGGTCGGAGACCCAGTACTTC

d_gene: NA
v_gene: TRBV6-2/TRBV6-3
j_gene: TRBJ2-1
abundance: NA
CDR3aa: CASSYSIGGEQFF
CDR3nt: TGTGCCAGCAGTTACTCGATTGGCGGGGAGCAGTTCTTC

d_gene: NA
v_gene: TRBV18
j_gene: TRBJ2-7
abundance: few
CDR3aa: CASSPELDEQYF
CDR3nt: TGTGCCAGCTCTCCCGAACTGGACGAGCAGTACTTC

d_gene: NA
v_gene: TRBV6-1
j_gene: TRBJ1-6
abundance: few
CDR3aa: CASSERRGGGNSPLHF
CDR3nt: TGTGCCAGCAGTGAACGACGGGGGGGCGGTAATTCACCCCTCCACTTT

d_gene: NA
v_gene: TRBV29-1
j_gene: TRBJ2-7
abundance: many
CDR3aa: CSLRTGNEQYF
CDR3nt: TGCAGCCTACGGACGGGGAACGAGCAGTACTTC

d_gene: NA
v_gene: TRBV5-1
j_gene: TRBJ1-1
abundance: many
CDR3aa: CASSLVGGGGGTEAFF
CDR3nt: TGCGCCAGCAGCTTGGTTGGCGGAGGAGGTGGCACTGAAGCTTTCTTT

d_gene: NA
v_gene: TRBV10-3
j_gene: TRBJ1-1
abundance: few
CDR3aa: CANKQRFGTFF
CDR3nt: TGTGCCAATAAACAGAGGTTTGGTACTTTCTTT

d_gene: NA
v_gene: TRBV25-1
j_gene: TRBJ2-7
abundance: many
CDR3aa: CASRGLTYEQYF
CDR3nt: TGTGCCAGCAGGGGTCTAACCTACGAGCAGTACTTC

d_gene: TRBD1
v_gene: TRBV19
j_gene: TRBJ2-7
abundance: NA
CDR3aa: CASSFGQGAAYEQYF
CDR3nt: TGTGCCAGTAGTTTTGGACAGGGGGCGGCCTACGAGCAGTACTTC

d_gene: TRBD2
v_gene: TRBV28
j_gene: TRBJ2-7
abundance: NA
CDR3aa: CASSFPGTSIHF
CDR3nt: TGTGCCAGCAGTTTCCCCGGGACTAGCATCCACTTC

d_gene: NA
v_gene: TRBV6-1
j_gene: TRBJ1-1
abundance: NA
CDR3aa: CASSGTTGSTEAFF
CDR3nt: TGTGCCAGCAGTGGGACCACAGGGTCGACTGAAGCTTTCTTT

d_gene: NA
v_gene: TRBV29-1
j_gene: TRBJ1-1
abundance: few
CDR3aa: CSASHGEAFF
CDR3nt: TGCAGCGCGAGCCACGGTGAAGCTTTCTTT

d_gene: NA
v_gene: TRBV20-1
j_gene: TRBJ1-4
abundance: many
CDR3aa: CSARDISGSEKLFF
CDR3nt: TGCAGTGCTAGAGACATAAGCGGCAGTGAAAAACTGTTTTTT

d_gene: NA
v_gene: TRBV19
j_gene: TRBJ1-1
abundance: NA
CDR3aa: CASSGLEGLNTEAFF
CDR3nt: TGTGCCAGTAGCGGCTTGGAAGGCCTGAACACTGAAGCTTTCTTT

d_gene: NA
v_gene: TRBV20-1
j_gene: TRBJ1-1
abundance: many
CDR3aa: CSAREGNMNTEAFF
CDR3nt: TGCAGTGCTAGAGAGGGGAACATGAACACTGAAGCTTTCTTT

d_gene: NA
v_gene: TRBV3-1
j_gene: TRBJ1-1
abundance: NA
CDR3aa: CASSQDAGAFF
CDR3nt: TGTGCCAGCAGCCAAGATGCAGGGGCTTTCTTT

d_gene: TRBD2
v_gene: TRBV10-3
j_gene: TRBJ2-7
abundance: many
CDR3aa: CAISDGTTYEQYF
CDR3nt: TGTGCCATCAGTGACGGGACTACCTACGAGCAGTACTTC

d_gene: NA
v_gene: TRBV7-9
j_gene: TRBJ2-5
abundance: NA
CDR3aa: CASSPPLQETQYF
CDR3nt: TGTGCCAGCAGCCCCCCCCTGCAGGAGACCCAGTACTTC

d_gene: NA
v_gene: TRBV5-6
j_gene: TRBJ1-5
abundance: NA
CDR3aa: CASSLGMERIQNQPQNF
CDR3nt: TGTGCCAGCAGCCTGGGGATGGAGCGTATTCAAAATCAGCCCCAGAATTTT

d_gene: NA
v_gene: TRBV7-2
j_gene: TRBJ2-1
abundance: NA
CDR3aa: CASSLAGSDFNEQFF
CDR3nt: TGTGCCAGCAGCTTAGCGGGATCTGACTTCAATGAGCAGTTCTTC

d_gene: TRBD1
v_gene: TRBV28
j_gene: TRBJ2-7
abundance: many
CDR3aa: CASSADRGTYEQYF
CDR3nt: TGTGCCAGCAGTGCGGACAGGGGGACCTACGAGCAGTACTTC

d_gene: TRBD2
v_gene: TRBV29-1
j_gene: TRBJ2-1
abundance: many
CDR3aa: CSVRIASGEQFF
CDR3nt: TGCAGCGTCAGAATAGCTAGCGGTGAGCAGTTCTTC

d_gene: NA
v_gene: TRBV7-9
j_gene: TRBJ2-5
abundance: few
CDR3aa: CASSSRVGPETQYF
CDR3nt: TGTGCCAGCAGCTCCCGGGTGGGGCCAGAGACCCAGTACTTC

d_gene: TRBD1
v_gene: TRBV7-8
j_gene: TRBJ1-6
abundance: few
CDR3aa: CASSPTGQGGSPLHF
CDR3nt: TGTGCCAGCAGCCCCACGGGACAGGGAGGGTCACCCCTCCACTTT

d_gene: NA
v_gene: TRBV6-5
j_gene: TRBJ1-1
abundance: NA
CDR3aa: CASSYSVGGSFSTEAFF
CDR3nt: TGTGCCAGCAGTTACTCGGTCGGGGGAAGCTTTAGCACTGAAGCTTTCTTT

d_gene: NA
v_gene: TRBV5-1
j_gene: TRBJ1-1
abundance: few
CDR3aa: CASSLGIPRNTEAFF
CDR3nt: TGCGCCAGCAGCTTGGGTATACCGCGGAACACTGAAGCTTTCTTT

d_gene: NA
v_gene: TRBV11-3
j_gene: TRBJ2-7
abundance: NA
CDR3aa: CASSLAGGWNEQYF
CDR3nt: TGTGCCAGCAGCCTTGCCGGGGGTTGGAACGAGCAGTACTTC

d_gene: TRBD2
v_gene: TRBV11-2
j_gene: TRBJ2-3
abundance: NA
CDR3aa: CASSFLRGGGTDTQYF
CDR3nt: TGTGCCAGCAGCTTTTTGCGGGGGGGCGGTACAGATACGCAGTATTTT

d_gene: NA
v_gene: TRBV5-6
j_gene: TRBJ1-1
abundance: NA
CDR3aa: CASSCTGDTEAFF
CDR3nt: TGTGCCAGCAGCTGCACAGGAGACACTGAAGCTTTCTTT

d_gene: NA
v_gene: TRBV29-1
j_gene: TRBJ2-1
abundance: many
CDR3aa: CSVVGSRSVNEQFF
CDR3nt: TGCAGCGTTGTTGGGAGTAGGTCGGTCAATGAGCAGTTCTTC

d_gene: TRBD2
v_gene: TRBV4-2
j_gene: TRBJ2-1
abundance: few
CDR3aa: CASLPSGTSAYNEQFF
CDR3nt: TGTGCCAGCTTACCTTCCGGGACTAGCGCGTACAATGAGCAGTTCTTC

d_gene: TRBD2
v_gene: TRBV5-1
j_gene: TRBJ2-6
abundance: few
CDR3aa: CASRLAGGSGANVLTF
CDR3nt: TGCGCCAGCAGACTAGCGGGGGGATCTGGGGCCAACGTCCTGACTTTC

d_gene: TRBD2
v_gene: TRBV20-1
j_gene: TRBJ2-3
abundance: NA
CDR3aa: CSAPSGGGRTDTQYF
CDR3nt: TGCAGTGCGCCGTCCGGGGGGGGGCGAACAGATACGCAGTATTTT

d_gene: TRBD1
v_gene: TRBV6-1
j_gene: TRBJ2-4
abundance: few
CDR3aa: CASSIDRENIQYF
CDR3nt: TGTGCCAGCAGTATTGACAGGGAAAACATTCAGTACTTC

d_gene: NA
v_gene: TRBV6-5
j_gene: TRBJ1-3
abundance: NA
CDR3aa: CASSYSYRVEGTIYF
CDR3nt: TGTGCCAGCAGTTACTCGTACAGGGTAGAGGGCACCATATATTTT

d_gene: NA
v_gene: TRBV28
j_gene: TRBJ2-5
abundance: few
CDR3aa: CASSFGTETQYF
CDR3nt: TGTGCCAGCAGTTTTGGGACAGAGACCCAGTACTTC

d_gene: NA
v_gene: TRBV6-1
j_gene: TRBJ1-2
abundance: few
CDR3aa: CASSEMIQPGYTF
CDR3nt: TGTGCCAGCAGTGAAATGATACAGCCGGGCTACACCTTC

d_gene: NA
v_gene: TRBV6-6
j_gene: TRBJ1-2
abundance: few
CDR3aa: CASIDELDYTF
CDR3nt: TGTGCCAGCATCGATGAACTTGACTACACCTTC

d_gene: TRBD1
v_gene: TRBV29-1
j_gene: TRBJ2-7
abundance: few
CDR3aa: CSARTGAYEQYF
CDR3nt: TGCAGCGCCCGGACAGGAGCCTACGAGCAGTACTTC